One sample yielded the 21 T cell receptor beta chains listed below, sequenced in a study of shared T cell receptors in the human thymus. Assay: immunoSEQ multiplex PCR; the TCRdb copy retains only in-frame clones and omits some. The sample has about 380,000 clones; 85% to 95% are singletons. The sample comprised thymocytes. These receptors originate from a human donor.

A single count supports this clone. The chain carries TRBV28 and TRBJ2-1; the match to TRBD2 covers 8 bases. Germline V gives CDR1 MDHEN, CDR2 SYDVKM. The CDR3 totals 15 residues. V lost 4 bases, J lost 15 bases, and 17 bases stayed unmatched. CDR3 DNA: TGTGCCAGCAGTTCATCATCGAAACCTAGCGGGCGACTGTTCTTC. It translates to CASSSSSKPSGRLFF.

V is TRBV21-1 and J is TRBJ2-7; TRBD1, as called in the table, went unchecked against the DNA. TRBV21-1 is labeled a pseudogene. The CDR3 loop spans 14 amino acids. CDR3 sequence (DNA): TGTGCCAGCGGTTCGACAGGGGTCGACTACGAGCAGTACTTC. It yields the protein CASGSTGVDYEQYF.

A single count supports this clone. The gene calls are TRBV28 and TRBJ1-2, with 9 bases matching TRBD1. The CDR3 length is 15 residues. CDR1 MDHEN and CDR2 SYDVKM come from the germline V gene. V was clipped by 2 bases and J by 2 bases; unmatched bases: 3. As DNA, the CDR3 is TGTGCCAGCAGTTTAAGGGACAGGGAAAACTATGGCTACACCTTC. It translates to CASSLRDRENYGYTF.

This clone was detected only once. The chain has TRBV11-2 and TRBJ2-7, with 7 nucleotides matching TRBD1. Germline V lookup: CDR1 SGHAT, CDR2 FQNNGV. The trim removed 3 bases at V and 5 bases at J, leaving 10 bases unmatched. The CDR3 is 15 residues long. In DNA, the CDR3 is TGTGCCAGCAGCTTGGGGACAGTGTTCGACCACGAGCAGTACTTC. This sequence encodes CASSLGTVFDHEQYF.

The chain recombines TRBV6-4 with TRBJ2-3; D might be TRBD2 (5 bases). The ends were cut back, 10 bases at V and 0 bases at J, with 17 bases in the middle. Germline assignment: CDR1 MRHNA and CDR2 SNTAGT. This CDR3 spans 15 amino acids. The CDR3 sequence is CATGSQDTSTDTQYF. The CDR3 coding sequence is TGTGCCACGGGATCCCAAGATACTAGCACAGATACGCAGTATTTT.

The chain employs TRBV7-9 and TRBJ2-1; D remains ambiguous. The CDR3 spans 16 residues. V lost 1 base to trimming and J lost 8 bases, with 18 bases between them. In germline, CDR1 is SEHNR, CDR2 FQNEAQ (reference sequence). The CDR3 nucleotides are TGTGCCAGCAGCTTAGTGGGTCATCCCCCGTGGGATGAGCAGTTCTTC. Translating gives CASSLVGHPPWDEQFF.

The chain is built from TRBV4-3 and TRBJ2-3, with D possibly being TRBD1 or TRBD2 (5 bases each). Trimming cost V 5 bases and J 0 bases, with 21 bases left between them. CDR3 length: 18 amino acids. Per germline, CDR1 LGHNA and CDR2 YSLEER. The CDR3 loop is CASSGDPANTPSTDTQYF. CDR3 nucleotides: TGCGCCAGCAGCGGGGACCCGGCGAACACTCCTAGCACAGATACGCAGTATTTT.

This chain joins TRBV5-8 and TRBJ2-2; 10 bases are a match to TRBD2. This CDR3 comprises 14 residues. Germline CDR1 is SGHTS and CDR2 is YDEGEE. The CDR3 here is CTTSSGGNTGELFF. The CDR3 region has the DNA TGTACGACTTCTAGCGGGGGGAACACCGGGGAGCTGTTTTTT. The variable domain in full, completed from reference TRBV5-8 and TRBJ2-2, reads EAGVTQSPTHLIKTRGQQATLRCSPISGHTSVYWYQQALGLGLQFLLWYDEGEERNRGNFPPRFSGRQFPNYSSELNVNALELEDSALYLCTTSSGGNTGELFFGEGSRLTVL.

This CDR3 reads CASSLRLGPSTSPLHF. The CDR3 DNA sequence: TGTGCCAGCAGCTTAAGGCTGGGGCCCTCTACTTCACCCCTCCACTTT. The chain joins TRBV7-9 to TRBJ1-6, with D perhaps TRBD1 (5 bases). Germline V gene sequence: CDR1 SEHNR, CDR2 FQNEAQ (reference sequence). This CDR3 contains 16 residues. V lost 2 bases and J 9 bases, leaving 17 bases between the germline ends.

The chain links TRBV10-1 to TRBJ2-5, with 9 positions matching TRBD1. Trimming removed 3 bases from V and 2 bases from J; junction bases left unmatched: 1. CDR3 size: 14 residues. The germline CDR1 and CDR2 sequences are WNHNN and SYGVQD (reference sequence). The CDR3 reads CASSDGTGQETQYF. The CDR3 coding sequence is TGCGCCAGCAGTGACGGGACAGGGCAAGAGACCCAGTACTTC.

The rearrangement links TRBV7-2 to TRBJ2-2, with 10 nucleotides matching TRBD1. There are 15 residues in the CDR3. CDR1 is SGHTA, CDR2 FQGNSA, per germline. V shed 6 bases, J shed 1 base, and the junction held 2 bases outside the gene matches. The DNA for the CDR3 is TGTGCCAGCAGTCGGGACAGGGGGAACACCGGGGAGCTGTTTTTT. Its protein is CASSRDRGNTGELFF.

The genes are TRBV29-1 and TRBJ2-7; 7 nucleotides agree with TRBD2. This CDR3 spans 14 amino acids. J was trimmed by 3 bases and V by 1 base; bases with no gene match: 6. CDR1 is SQVTM, CDR2 ANQGSEA, per germline. Here the CDR3 reads CSVEGVAGRYEQYF. As DNA, the CDR3 is TGCAGCGTTGAAGGAGTAGCGGGCCGCTACGAGCAGTACTTC.

The chain employs TRBV28 and TRBJ2-5; 13 bases map to TRBD2. Losses at the gene ends were 1 base for V and 5 bases for J; bases not matched to a gene: 10. Germline V lookup: CDR1 MDHEN, CDR2 SYDVKM. This CDR3 region has 18 residues. Here the CDR3 reads CASSLSPTSGGGRETQYF. CDR3 nucleotide sequence: TGTGCCAGCAGTTTATCCCCAACTAGCGGGGGGGGGCGCGAGACCCAGTACTTC. Supplemented by reference TRBV28 and TRBJ2-5, the full variable domain reads DVKVTQSSRYLVKRTGEKVFLECVQDMDHENMFWYRQDPGLGLRLIYFSYDVKMKEKGDIPEGYSVSREKKERFSLILESASTNQTSMYLCASSLSPTSGGGRETQYFGPGTRLLVL.

The chain has TRBV11-2 and TRBJ2-7, with D perhaps matching TRBD2 (6 bases). Trimming shortened V by 5 bases and J by 4 bases, and 15 bases separated the two germline ends. CDR1 is SGHAT, CDR2 FQNNGV, per germline. This CDR3 comprises 14 residues. The CDR3 region is CASSDRDWGYEQYF. The CDR3 DNA follows: TGTGCCAGCAGCGACCGGGACTGGGGTTACGAGCAGTACTTC.

V is TRBV29-1 and J is TRBJ2-7, with 10 bases matching TRBD2. The V gene end was trimmed by 3 bases and the J gene end by 4 bases; junction bases not matched to a gene: 9. The germline V gene encodes CDR1 SQVTM and CDR2 ANQGSEA. The CDR3 runs 15 residues. CDR3 nucleotide sequence: TGCAGCGTTGATCTAGCGGGAGTTAACGGTTACGAGCAGTACTTC. Translating gives CSVDLAGVNGYEQYF.

This chain uses TRBV29-1 with TRBJ2-6, with 13 bases matching TRBD2. The trim removed 5 bases at V and 3 bases at J, leaving 25 bases unmatched. The CDR3 contains 23 residues. CDR1 is SQVTM and CDR2 is ANQGSEA in the germline V gene. The CDR3 protein is CSVLPGRVERPGLAGDGANVLTF. In DNA, the CDR3 is TGCAGCGTTCTCCCTGGAAGGGTGGAGAGACCTGGACTAGCGGGAGATGGGGCCAACGTCCTGACTTTC.

This clone was counted once. The genes are TRBV28 and TRBJ2-1; D gene ambiguous. Deletions cut 3 bases from V and 6 bases from J, with 15 bases between. The CDR3 is 15 amino acids. CDR1 and CDR2 from the germline V gene are MDHEN and SYDVKM. This CDR3 reads CASSLRFHSGNEQFF. The CDR3 DNA reads TGTGCCAGCAGTTTGCGTTTCCATTCAGGCAATGAGCAGTTCTTC.

The chain recombines TRBV25-1 with TRBJ2-1, with 14 bases aligning to TRBD2. The germline V gene has CDR1 MGHDK and CDR2 SYGVNS. The V gene end was trimmed by 4 bases and the J gene end by 10 bases; junction bases not matched to a gene: 6. The CDR3 extends over 15 amino acids. As DNA, the CDR3 is TGTGCCAGCAGTGCGGGACTAGCGGGAGTACACGAGCAGTTCTTC. This codes for CASSAGLAGVHEQFF.

CDR3 sequence (DNA): TGTGCCAGCAGCCAGCCGGGACAGGGGGTGTGCTATGGCTACACCTTC. The encoded protein is CASSQPGQGVCYGYTF. The rearrangement links TRBV5-8 to TRBJ1-2; 11 nucleotides agree with TRBD1. CDR3 length: 16 residues. V gave up 4 bases and J gave up 4 bases; unmatched junction bases: 9. Germline V gives CDR1 SGHTS, CDR2 YDEGEE.

This chain uses TRBV30 with TRBJ2-3; 11 bases match TRBD2. The CDR3 runs to 19 residues. Losses at the gene ends were 0 bases for V and 4 bases for J; bases not matched to a gene: 15. Germline-derived CDR1 and CDR2 are GTSNPN and SVGIG (reference sequence). CDR3 sequence: CAWSVPGTSGGGNSDTQYF. DNA of the CDR3: TGTGCCTGGAGTGTACCTGGGACTAGCGGAGGTGGGAATTCAGATACGCAGTATTTT.

This chain connects TRBV7-9 to TRBJ2-7, with TRBD2 identical over 7 bases. The V gene's germline CDR1 is SEHNR and CDR2 FQNEAQ (reference sequence). With 1 base clipped from V and 6 bases from J, the junction kept 12 bases outside the gene matches. CDR3 length equals 16 residues. The chain's CDR3 is CASSLGFRGGSFEQYF. CDR3 nucleotides: TGTGCCAGCAGCTTAGGATTCCGGGGCGGGAGCTTCGAGCAGTACTTC.